These 5 T cell receptor beta chains originate from one sample sequenced in a study of T cells after yellow fever vaccination. One entry per CDR3 protein results from TCRdb running MiXCR on the 5' RACE reads. The repertoire holds some 350,000 distinct CDR3 sequences, with 11% as singletons. Sequencing was performed on PBMCs, taken on the day of the first yellow fever vaccination. The receptors were gathered from a man aged 18 to 30 who received the YFV17D yellow fever vaccine.

This clonotype has ten or more counts. This rearrangement joins TRBV14 to TRBJ2-3; 8 nucleotides match TRBD2. Unmatched junction bases numbered 5, after V lost 2 bases and J lost 10 bases. Germline V gene data show CDR1 as SGHDN and CDR2 as FVKESK. The CDR3 is 13 amino acids. CDR3 sequence reads: CASSQTGTRAQYF. In nucleotides, the CDR3 is TGTGCCAGCAGCCAAACGGGGACTAGAGCGCAGTATTTT.

The CDR3 here is CATSRGRYQETQYF. The DNA for the CDR3 is TGTGCCACCAGCAGAGGCCGTTACCAAGAGACCCAGTACTTC. The chain couples TRBV15 to TRBJ2-5; D is unclear. The CDR3 runs to 14 residues. Germline CDR1 is LNHNV and CDR2 is YYDKDF (reference sequence). V lost 1 base and J 0 bases, leaving 6 bases between the germline ends. Full variable domain (missing parts from reference TRBV15 and TRBJ2-5): DAMVIQNPRYQVTQFGKPVTLSCSQTLNHNVMYWYQQKSSQAPKLLFHYYDKDFNNEADTPDNFQSRRPNTSFCFLDIRSPGLGDTAMYLCATSRGRYQETQYFGPGTRLLVL.

This chain joins TRBV6-1 and TRBJ2-7, with no clear D. The length of the CDR3 is 13 residues. Germline V CDR1 and CDR2: MNHNS, SASEGT. Deletions cut 4 bases from V and 3 bases from J, with 10 bases between. CDR3 sequence: CASSVQELYEQYF. The CDR3 nucleotides are TGTGCCAGCAGTGTTCAGGAGCTCTACGAGCAGTACTTC.

This clonotype came up a few times. The chain links TRBV4-1 to TRBJ1-4; possibly TRBD1 for D (7 bases). The end of the DNA is better explained by TRBJ2-2, so the J call may be wrong. The CDR3 is 15 amino acids. Germline V gene data show CDR1 as MGHRA and CDR2 as YSYEKL. As DNA, the CDR3 is TGCGCCAGCAGCCAAGCGGAGGGGGCGCGGGAGGAGCTGTTTTTT. This translates into CASSQAEGAREELFF.

The chain combines TRBV5-1 with TRBJ2-1; 7 bases are a match to TRBD2. V trimming: 3 bases; J trimming: 9 bases; junction bases outside the gene matches: 3. The CDR3 covers 12 residues. Germline loops: CDR1 SGHRS, CDR2 YFSETQ. The CDR3 DNA is TGCGCCAGCAGCTGGGGAGGGAGTGAGCAGTTCTTC. Its translation is CASSWGGSEQFF.